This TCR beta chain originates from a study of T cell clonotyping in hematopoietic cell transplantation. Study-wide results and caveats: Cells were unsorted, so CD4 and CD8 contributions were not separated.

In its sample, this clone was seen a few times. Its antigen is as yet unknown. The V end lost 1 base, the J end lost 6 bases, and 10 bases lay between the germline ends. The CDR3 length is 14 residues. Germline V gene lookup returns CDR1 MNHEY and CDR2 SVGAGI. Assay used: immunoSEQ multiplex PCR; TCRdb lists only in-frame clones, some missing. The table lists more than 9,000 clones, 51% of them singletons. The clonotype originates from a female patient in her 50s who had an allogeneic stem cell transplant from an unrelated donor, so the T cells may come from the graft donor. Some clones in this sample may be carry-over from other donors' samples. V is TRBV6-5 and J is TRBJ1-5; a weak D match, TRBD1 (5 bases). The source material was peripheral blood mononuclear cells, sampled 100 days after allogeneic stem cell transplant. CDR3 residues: CASSYLQGGQPQHF. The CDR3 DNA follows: TGTGCCAGCAGTTACTTGCAGGGCGGTCAGCCCCAGCATTTT.